Below, 27 T cell receptor beta chains from the same sample are listed, as sequenced in a study of blood T cells in healthy people across ages. Through a sample-barcoded 5' primer and a J-beta primer mix, a second PCR was run for roughly 6 to 11 cycles. TCRdb recomputed calls from the 5' RACE reads with MiXCR, one row per CDR3 protein. The repertoire holds about 970,000 distinct CDR3 sequences, with just over 50% as singletons. Sequencing was done on a sample of blood. The receptor source for this set is an older woman in good health.

The chain combines TRBV20-1 with TRBJ1-5; unclear D gene. Germline-derived CDR1 and CDR2 are DFQATT and SNEGSKA (reference sequence). Trimming shortened V by 3 bases and J by 6 bases, and 9 bases separated the two germline ends. CDR3 length equals 12 residues. The CDR3 coding sequence is TGCAGTGCTAGTAAAGGGTCTCAGCCCCAGCATTTT. Translating gives CSASKGSQPQHF.

V usage is TRBV29-1 and J usage is TRBJ2-4, with 7 bases aligning to TRBD1. The DNA end is a closer match to TRBJ2-7, so the J assignment may be wrong. Germline CDR1 reads SQVTM; CDR2 reads ANQGSEA. This CDR3 is built from 12 residues. CDR3 in amino acids: CSVATGSYEQYF. The CDR3 coding sequence is TGCAGCGTTGCGACAGGGAGCTACGAGCAGTACTTC.

The V call is TRBV25-1, the J call TRBJ1-2; D remains ambiguous. The CDR3 runs to 14 residues. Germline assignment: CDR1 MGHDK and CDR2 SYGVNS. V lost 2 bases, J lost 0 bases, and 7 bases lay in between. The CDR3 sequence is CASSEGRANYGYTF. In nucleotides, the CDR3 is TGTGCCAGCAGTGAAGGACGGGCTAACTATGGCTACACCTTC.

The chain carries TRBV6-5 and TRBJ2-7; D call uncertain. The germline V gene has CDR1 MNHEY and CDR2 SVGAGI. Trimming stripped 4 bases from V and 5 bases from J, with 12 bases between. The CDR3 consists of 13 residues. The CDR3 DNA is TGTGCCAGCAGTTCCAGGATACACGACGAGCAGTACTTC. It specifies CASSSRIHDEQYF.

The table lists this clonotype with a few counts. CDR3 in amino acids: CAISDWDSETQYF. Written as DNA, the CDR3 is TGTGCCATCAGTGATTGGGACTCAGAGACCCAGTACTTC. The rearrangement joins TRBV10-3 to TRBJ2-5, with D perhaps matching TRBD2 (6 bases). The germline V and J ends were trimmed by 3 bases and 4 bases, with 9 bases remaining between them. Germline V gene data show CDR1 as ENHRY and CDR2 as SYGVKD. The CDR3 consists of 13 residues.

The gene calls are TRBV5-5 and TRBJ2-1, with 10 bases aligning to TRBD1. Per the germline V gene, CDR1 is SGHKS and CDR2 is YYEKEE (reference sequence). CDR3 length: 16 amino acids. V trimming: 3 bases; J trimming: 5 bases; junction bases outside the gene matches: 8. CDR3: CASSSNPGQGNNEQFF. The CDR3, as DNA: TGTGCCAGCAGCTCAAATCCGGGACAGGGGAACAATGAGCAGTTCTTC.

The chain couples TRBV5-1 to TRBJ2-7, with 10 bases that match TRBD2. The V gene end was trimmed by 0 bases and the J gene end by 2 bases; junction bases not matched to a gene: 14. Germline V gene sequence: CDR1 SGHRS, CDR2 YFSETQ. This CDR3 is 19 amino acids long. The DNA for the CDR3 is TGCGCCAGCAGCTTGGCCAGAGCGGGAGGGCCTGATTTCCCCTACGAGCAGTACTTC. Amino acid sequence: CASSLARAGGPDFPYEQYF.

The rearrangement joins TRBV4-1 to TRBJ1-2; D not certain. With 5 bases removed from V and 4 bases from J, the gap between germline ends came to 26 bases. Germline V gene lookup returns CDR1 MGHRA and CDR2 YSYEKL. The CDR3 contains 18 residues. The CDR3 DNA sequence: TGCGCCAGCAGCGCCAGACGCCTTTACAGCCTGGGCGGCTATGGCTACACCTTC. It yields the protein CASSARRLYSLGGYGYTF.

This chain links TRBV7-9 with TRBJ2-5; D is unresolved. CDR3 size: 14 residues. Trimming removed 0 bases at V and 5 bases at J, with 10 bases between. Germline lookup yields CDR1 SEHNR and CDR2 FQNEAQ (reference sequence). This CDR3 reads CASSLAGSRETQYF. The DNA for the CDR3 is TGTGCCAGCAGCTTAGCCGGAAGTCGGGAGACCCAGTACTTC.

This sequence joins TRBV7-3 and TRBJ2-6; tentative D call: TRBD2 (5 bases). V lost 3 bases to trimming and J lost 2 bases, with 8 bases between them. The CDR3 consists of 15 residues. Germline values: CDR1 SGHTA, CDR2 FQGTGA. CDR3 amino acids: CASSFSVPGANVLTF. CDR3 coding DNA: TGTGCCAGCAGCTTTAGCGTCCCTGGGGCCAACGTCCTGACTTTC.

The chain combines TRBV29-1 with TRBJ2-1, with 8 bases aligning to TRBD2. V shed 3 bases and J 7 bases; nucleotides not matched to a gene: 8. CDR1 and CDR2 (germline): SQVTM, ANQGSEA. The CDR3 totals 14 residues. This chain's CDR3 is CSVEPAGGGNEQFF. CDR3 bases: TGCAGCGTTGAGCCCGCGGGAGGAGGAAATGAGCAGTTCTTC.

This clonotype was counted a few times. The rearrangement links TRBV5-1 to TRBJ2-5; 7 bases align to TRBD2. The J call may be in error: the DNA end matches TRBJ2-7 better. The CDR3 contains 15 residues. Looked up from germline, CDR1 is SGHRS and CDR2 is YFSETQ. DNA for the CDR3: TGCGCCAGCAGCCCCGGCGGGGGTGGGACTCTCGAGCAGTACTTC. Translating it yields CASSPGGGGTLEQYF.

V gene TRBV19 combines with J gene TRBJ1-5; D uncertain. The CDR3 extends over 16 amino acids. Deletions cut 5 bases from V and 0 bases from J, with 14 bases between. Germline lookup yields CDR1 LNHDA and CDR2 SQIVND (reference sequence). CDR3 bases: TGTGCCAGTAGTCCCCGACGGGAGTATAGCAATCAGCCCCAGCATTTT. Amino acid sequence: CASSPRREYSNQPQHF.

This clonotype came up a few times. The chain recombines TRBV4-1 with TRBJ2-7; weak D call: TRBD2 (6 bases). Germline CDR1 and CDR2: MGHRA and YSYEKL. This CDR3 comprises 16 residues. The V and J ends lost 4 bases and 0 bases respectively, with 16 bases between them. The CDR3 is CASSLLPGTPSYEQYF. CDR3 in DNA: TGCGCCAGCAGCCTCCTTCCCGGGACTCCCTCCTACGAGCAGTACTTC.

The chain combines TRBV29-1 with TRBJ1-2; the D is unclear. The V end lost 1 base, the J end lost 4 bases, and 10 bases lay between the germline ends. The CDR3 sequence is 13 residues long. Germline-derived CDR1 and CDR2 are SQVTM and ANQGSEA. The CDR3 loop reads CSVEVEGIYGYTF. CDR3 sequence (DNA): TGCAGCGTTGAAGTTGAGGGTATCTATGGCTACACCTTC.

The chain uses TRBV28 and TRBJ1-1; no definite D call. V was clipped by 5 bases and J by 9 bases, with 7 bases between them. The CDR3 runs to 10 residues. Germline V lookup: CDR1 MDHEN, CDR2 SYDVKM. The CDR3 region has the DNA TGTGCCAGCAGTGGAAAAAAAGCTTTCTTT. As protein: CASSGKKAFF.

The chain recombines TRBV20-1 with TRBJ2-1, with a weak D call TRBD2 (7 bases). Germline V gene lookup returns CDR1 DFQATT and CDR2 SNEGSKA (reference sequence). The CDR3 consists of 14 residues. Trimming took off 5 bases at V and 8 bases at J, with 19 bases between the two ends. In DNA, the CDR3 is TGCAGTGCTCAGAGGGGGGGAAATGGCGATGAGCAGTTCTTC. It yields the protein CSAQRGGNGDEQFF.

CDR3 sequence: CSAMMRMGGYEQYF. CDR3 bases: TGCAGTGCTATGATGAGGATGGGGGGATACGAGCAGTACTTC. The rearrangement uses TRBV20-1 and TRBJ2-7, with a tentative D call TRBD2 (6 bases). Trimming shortened V by 4 bases and J by 4 bases, and 17 bases separated the two germline ends. In germline, CDR1 is DFQATT, CDR2 SNEGSKA (reference sequence). The CDR3 is made up of 14 amino acids.

In its sample, this clonotype was seen a few times. The V and J genes are TRBV29-1 and TRBJ2-7; tentatively, D is TRBD1 or TRBD2 (5 bases each). This CDR3 spans 13 amino acids. Germline-derived CDR1 and CDR2 are SQVTM and ANQGSEA. V was pared by 6 bases and J by 1 base, with 13 bases between. CDR3 in amino acids: CSVWDLKSYEQYF. The CDR3 coding sequence is TGCAGCGTCTGGGACCTAAAATCCTACGAGCAGTACTTC.

CDR3 DNA: TGCAGCGTCAAAGGGGGGGGTGCCTACGAGCAGTACTTC. Translating gives CSVKGGGAYEQYF. The chain is built from TRBV29-1 and TRBJ2-5, with D possibly matching TRBD2 (7 bases). TRBJ2-7 explains the end of the DNA better; the J call may be wrong. CDR3 length: 13 amino acids. Looked up from germline, CDR1 is SQVTM and CDR2 is ANQGSEA.

The chain uses TRBV4-1 and TRBJ2-1; D is ambiguous. The J call may be mistaken, given a closer DNA end match to TRBJ2-7. The germline CDR1 and CDR2 sequences are MGHRA and YSYEKL. This CDR3 region has 17 residues. The CDR3 sequence: CASSQGRASGSYNEQYF. Written as DNA, the CDR3 is TGCGCCAGCAGCCAAGGCCGAGCCTCCGGCTCCTACAATGAGCAGTACTTC.

The V and J genes are TRBV7-9 and TRBJ2-6, with D possibly being TRBD1 or TRBD2 (6 bases each). CDR1 is SEHNR and CDR2 is FQNEAQ in the germline V gene (reference sequence). The CDR3 runs to 17 residues. V lost 4 bases to trimming and J lost 0 bases, with 13 bases between them. CDR3: CASSSFGGHSGANVLTF. CDR3 coding DNA: TGTGCCAGCAGCTCATTCGGGGGCCACTCTGGGGCCAACGTCCTGACTTTC.

V gene TRBV2 combines with J gene TRBJ2-6; D call uncertain. Per germline, CDR1 SNHLY and CDR2 FYNNEI. V gave up 8 bases and J gave up 2 bases, with 13 bases separating them. The CDR3 is 15 amino acids. CDR3 protein: CASQDARAGANVLTF. DNA of the CDR3: TGTGCCAGCCAGGATGCAAGAGCTGGGGCCAACGTCCTGACTTTC. Combining the CDR3 with reference TRBV2 and TRBJ2-6 gives the whole variable domain EPEVTQTPSHQVTQMGQEVILRCVPISNHLYFYWYRQILGQKVEFLVSFYNNEISEKSEIFDDQFSVERPDGSNFTLKIRSTKLEDSAMYFCASQDARAGANVLTFGAGSRLTVL.

The chain is built from TRBV5-1 and TRBJ1-4; D remains unclear. The germline V gene has CDR1 SGHRS and CDR2 YFSETQ. CDR3 size: 16 residues. Between the trimmed V and J ends, which lost 0 bases and 6 bases, there was a span of 15 bases. CDR3 DNA: TGCGCCAGCAGCTTGGTCGGGCGGGCGCGAGATGAAAAACTGTTTTTT. It yields the protein CASSLVGRARDEKLFF.

Only a few counts were recorded for this clonotype. The gene calls are TRBV20-1 and TRBJ2-4; D not certain. The closer fit of TRBJ2-7 to the DNA end suggests the J call may be wrong. CDR1 and CDR2 (germline): DFQATT, SNEGSKA (reference sequence). The CDR3 is 11 amino acids. The CDR3 DNA sequence: TGCAGTGCTAGTGTGGGCTACGAGCAGTACTTC. This codes for CSASVGYEQYF.

Remarks on this clonotype: At one boundary the junction diverges from the germline segment, which might be a read error. The gene calls are TRBV5-5 and TRBJ2-2; D is unclear. Germline CDR1 and CDR2: SGHKS and YYEKEE (reference sequence). The CDR3 is 13 residues long. The CDR3 is CAGRKQNTGELFF. The CDR3 DNA follows: TGTGCCGGCAGGAAGCAGAACACCGGGGAGCTGTTTTTT.

This clonotype was observed a few times. This chain connects TRBV28 to TRBJ1-4; TRBD1 agrees at 8 bases. The CDR3 length is 17 residues. Trimming at V came to 5 bases and at J to 7 bases, leaving 15 bases not matched to a gene. Germline V lookup: CDR1 MDHEN, CDR2 SYDVKM. The CDR3 is CASSRPQPGTGGEKLFF. The CDR3, as DNA: TGTGCCAGCAGTCGCCCCCAGCCCGGGACAGGCGGTGAAAAACTGTTTTTT.